The source of this T cell receptor (beta chain) is a study of cytomegalovirus exposure and HLA in healthy donors (dated by TCRdb to the late 2010s). Concerning the study at large: The roughly 670 repertoires of the first cohort and the roughly 120 validation repertoires were produced on the same platform, according to a later analysis. The aim of the study was to test whether cataloging public T cell receptors could identify signatures of past pathogen exposure. In addition to the first cohort of 500 to 850 subjects, a separate validation cohort of some 120 different subjects was used. To predict cytomegalovirus infection status, the study brought together high-throughput TCR immunosequencing, statistical association of individual TCRs with disease status, and machine learning. Points the paper makes about the study in general: Most TCR sequences were seen in very few donors, while some public TCRs were found in many individuals. In vitro tests confirmed that a few of the cytomegalovirus-associated TCR beta chains recognize cytomegalovirus antigens. According to the authors, the approach could potentially be generalized to other disease states and immunological phenotypes. In both the original and validation cohorts, the classifier was reported to diagnose cytomegalovirus status with high specificity and sensitivity. A later analysis had no HLA typing for the validation cohort, so co-occurrence there was scored across all 130 or so repertoires. Of the cluster scores, roughly 93% were above 0 in a later analysis, which found that TCRs clustered in the first cohort also tended to co-occur in the 95 to 150 validation repertoires. The study listed 164 TCR beta chains as associated with cytomegalovirus.

Library method: the immunoSEQ multiplex PCR assay. In the paper's pipeline: To diagnose cytomegalovirus status from the catalog of TCR beta chain sequences, a statistical classification framework was built. As stored in TCRdb, this immuneACCESS dataset retains in-frame rearrangements with V and J assigned. A fraction of the clones does not appear; measured against another copy, unresolved V genes explain less than half of the discrepancy, and the remainder lacks a known reason. V, J and clone size reflect that table, while D and trimming were determined from the DNA. The sample table records 150,000 or so clones; about nine tenths of these occur just once. Clones ranked in the top ten supply less than 3.5% of the sample. The count of this clone is one. Which antigen it targets is not known. Per-base qualities were not stored, and no clone one base away is much larger. Donors formed part of the validation cohort, which comprised 120 subjects and was distinct from the first cohort of 690 or so subjects.

The sequencing sample was made of PBMCs. The sequence derives from a man aged 18 to 35 in good health and CMV-seropositive.

DNA sequence: TGTGCCAGCAGCTTAGAACAGAGTGCCAAAAACATTCAGTACTTC. It encodes CASSLEQSAKNIQYF. Recombination connected TRBV11-2 to TRBJ2-4, with the identity of the D gene unclear. CDR1 and CDR2 were assigned from the germline V gene as SGHAT and FQNNGV. The CDR3, from cysteine to phenylalanine, totals 15 residues. The kept DNA is CDR3 alone, 45 bases in frame from the first base. The trim is 0 bases for V and 1 base for J, with a gap of 7 bases between the germline ends. Reference TRBV11-2 and TRBJ2-4 proteins supply the regions before and after the CDR3; the full variable domain is: EAGVAQSPRYKIIEKRQSVAFWCNPISGHATLYWYQQILGQGPKLLIQFQNNGVVDDSQLPKDRFSAERLKGVDSTLKIQPAKLEDSAVYLCASSLEQSAKNIQYFGAGTRLSVL.